A single sample is the source of the 20 T cell receptor beta chains below, sequenced in a study of cytomegalovirus exposure and HLA in healthy donors. In the PCR, 60 Vbeta and 13 Jbeta primers were used. The assay was immunoSEQ multiplex PCR, and TCRdb's table has in-frame clones only and misses some. The repertoire holds under 250,000 clones, with approximately 79% as singletons. The sample taken for sequencing was PBMCs. The receptor set was obtained from a woman in her twenties or thirties in good health and CMV-seropositive.

The DNA for the CDR3 is TGCAGCGCCACTCCGGGAGGTGAGCAGTTCTTC. It is translated as CSATPGGEQFF. The rearrangement links TRBV29-1 to TRBJ2-1, with 7 bases identical to TRBD2. The V segment lost 7 bases and the J segment 9 bases; nucleotides outside the gene matches: 6. The CDR3 loop spans 11 amino acids. Germline CDR1 is SQVTM and CDR2 is ANQGSEA.

This rearrangement joins TRBV7-8 to TRBJ2-1, with a tentative D call TRBD1 (5 bases). This CDR3 contains 16 residues. V gave up 1 base and J gave up 0 bases, with 10 bases separating them. Per germline, CDR1 SGHVS and CDR2 FQNEAQ. In DNA, the CDR3 is TGTGCCAGCAGCTTAGATCCAGGGCTCTCCTACAATGAGCAGTTCTTC. Translated: CASSLDPGLSYNEQFF.

The V call is TRBV15, the J call TRBJ2-7; D is possibly TRBD1 (6 bases). The CDR3 sequence is 14 residues long. Germline V CDR1 and CDR2: LNHNV, YYDKDF (reference sequence). V lost 5 bases and J 3 bases, leaving 14 bases between the germline ends. The CDR3 nucleotides read TGTGCCACCAGCGAGGACAGAGACTTCTACGAGCAGTACTTC. Protein sequence: CATSEDRDFYEQYF.

CDR3 in DNA: TGTGCCAGCAGTGCGACGGGAGTTGCCCAGTACTTC. It codes for CASSATGVAQYF. The chain joins TRBV2 to TRBJ2-5; D perhaps matches TRBD2 (6 bases). The CDR3 runs to 12 residues. V gave up 4 bases and J gave up 9 bases, with 12 bases separating them. The germline V gene has CDR1 SNHLY and CDR2 FYNNEI.

The chain employs TRBV7-9 and TRBJ1-3; TRBD1 aligns across 7 bases. J lost 3 bases, V lost 10 bases, and 18 bases had no gene match. Germline assignment: CDR1 SEHNR and CDR2 FQNEAQ (reference sequence). This CDR3 is 17 amino acids long. For the CDR3, the DNA is TGTGCCACCGATTACAGGGGAAACCTGGACGGTGGAAACACCATATATTTT. It codes for CATDYRGNLDGGNTIYF.

V usage is TRBV6-5 and J usage is TRBJ2-1; 10 bases are a match to TRBD2. With 3 bases clipped from V and 10 bases from J, the junction kept 6 bases outside the gene matches. The germline V gene encodes CDR1 MNHEY and CDR2 SVGAGI. CDR3 size: 14 residues. DNA for the CDR3: TGTGCCAGCAGTTATACCGGGACTAGCGAGGAGCAGTTCTTC. Translation: CASSYTGTSEEQFF.

This clone has just one count. The chain is built from TRBV9 and TRBJ2-7, with D hard to call. The germline V gene has CDR1 SGDLS and CDR2 YYNGEE. The CDR3 is made up of 14 amino acids. V lost 6 bases and J 2 bases, leaving 15 bases between the germline ends. This CDR3 reads CASTRGGGAYEQYF. CDR3 nucleotides: TGTGCCAGCACCAGAGGTGGCGGAGCCTACGAGCAGTACTTC.

J is TRBJ2-2 and V is TRBV10-3; D remains unclear. CDR3 length equals 16 residues. Trimming pared 5 bases from V and 0 bases from J, leaving 13 bases between. CDR1 is ENHRY and CDR2 is SYGVKD in the germline V gene. The CDR3 region has the DNA TGTGCCATCAGTTATGACGGAGCCGCGAACACCGGGGAGCTGTTTTTT. It encodes CAISYDGAANTGELFF.

This clone has a single count. The V and J genes are TRBV6-1 and TRBJ2-5; 9 bases match TRBD1. Germline-derived CDR1 and CDR2 are MNHNS and SASEGT. V trimming: 8 bases; J trimming: 0 bases; junction bases outside the gene matches: 7. CDR3 length: 15 amino acids. The CDR3 here is CASGQGQGHQETQYF. DNA for the CDR3: TGTGCCAGCGGACAAGGACAGGGGCACCAAGAGACCCAGTACTTC.

V is TRBV2 and J is TRBJ2-5; TRBD2 aligns across 8 bases. Germline V gene data show CDR1 as SNHLY and CDR2 as FYNNEI. This CDR3 spans 16 amino acids. V was pared by 2 bases and J by 5 bases, with 10 bases of the junction left unmatched. The CDR3 bases are TGTGCCAGCAGTGAACCCCTCCGCGGGAGGAGGGAGACCCAGTACTTC. Translated, it gives CASSEPLRGRRETQYF.

The CDR3 region has the DNA TGTGCCAGCAGTCCCCCCAGTGGGAGCGGGGGATCCTACGAGCAGTACTTC. Amino acid sequence: CASSPPSGSGGSYEQYF. The chain joins TRBV28 to TRBJ2-7; TRBD2 aligns across 8 bases. CDR3 length: 17 amino acids. V lost 5 bases to trimming and J lost 1 base; unmatched junction nucleotides: 13. Looked up from germline, CDR1 is MDHEN and CDR2 is SYDVKM.

The CDR3 here is CASSQDPSGERAQYF. The DNA of the CDR3 is TGCGCCAGCAGCCAAGATCCTAGCGGGGAAAGGGCCCAGTACTTC. This rearrangement joins TRBV4-3 to TRBJ2-5, with TRBD2 identical over 9 bases. Trimming removed 0 bases from V and 9 bases from J; junction bases left unmatched: 8. The CDR3 sequence is 15 residues long. Per the germline V gene, CDR1 is LGHNA and CDR2 is YSLEER.

This clone was seen only once. The CDR3 nucleotides are TGTGCCAGCAGCTCGAAGACTAGCGGGAGGGCCGATACGAGCACAGATACGCAGTATTTT. Translated, it gives CASSSKTSGRADTSTDTQYF. This chain uses TRBV5-4 with TRBJ2-3; 14 bases are a match to TRBD2. This CDR3 is 20 amino acids long. J gave up 0 bases and V 3 bases, and 12 bases lay outside the gene matches. Looked up from germline, CDR1 is SGHNT and CDR2 is YYREEE (reference sequence).

This clone was detected once. This chain links TRBV5-1 with TRBJ1-3; perhaps TRBD1 as D (6 bases). Germline CDR1 and CDR2: SGHRS and YFSETQ. With 4 bases removed from V and 0 bases from J, the gap between germline ends came to 14 bases. CDR3 length: 16 amino acids. The DNA for the CDR3 is TGCGCCAGCAGCACGACGACAGGACTCTCTGGAAACACCATATATTTT. Its protein product is CASSTTTGLSGNTIYF.

J is TRBJ2-7 and V is TRBV30; D perhaps matches TRBD2 (5 bases). The V gene's germline CDR1 is GTSNPN and CDR2 SVGIG (reference sequence). The V and J ends lost 2 bases and 6 bases respectively, with 11 bases between them. This CDR3 has 12 residues. This CDR3 reads CAWSPNAGEQYF. DNA of the CDR3: TGTGCCTGGAGTCCGAATGCGGGCGAGCAGTACTTC.

As regards this clone: At one end, the junction sequence differs from germline, possibly due to a read error. This sequence joins TRBV2 and TRBJ2-5, with 11 nucleotides matching TRBD2. Germline CDR1 and CDR2: SNHLY and FYNNEI. The length of the CDR3 is 15 residues. In DNA, the CDR3 is TGTGCCAGCAGTAGACTAGCGGGGATCCAAGAGGCCCAGTACTTC. Its translation: CASSRLAGIQEAQYF.

V gene TRBV27 combines with J gene TRBJ2-2; unclear D gene. Trimming took 5 bases from V and 6 from J, leaving 7 bases between them. Germline V gene lookup returns CDR1 MNHEY and CDR2 SMNVEV (reference sequence). This CDR3 spans 12 amino acids. CDR3 residues: CASSLPAGELFF. The CDR3 DNA reads TGTGCCAGCAGTCTCCCCGCCGGGGAGCTGTTTTTT.

This clone came up a few times. The V gene is TRBV10-2, the J gene TRBJ2-2; the D gene is possibly TRBD1 (7 bases). Germline values: CDR1 WSHSY, CDR2 SAAADI. Trimming stripped 7 bases from V and 4 bases from J, with 16 bases between. The CDR3 is made up of 15 amino acids. CDR3 DNA sequence: TGCGCCAGCACAGGGGGAGTCGGGGGCACCGGGGAGCTGTTTTTT. Translating gives CASTGGVGGTGELFF.

The V gene is TRBV7-9, the J gene TRBJ1-2; 11 bases are shared with TRBD1. Germline CDR1 is SEHNR and CDR2 is FQNEAQ (reference sequence). J lost 4 bases, V lost 0 bases, and 10 bases had no gene match. The CDR3 is made up of 18 amino acids. The CDR3 DNA reads TGTGCCAGCAGCTTAGCGGGACAGGGGGTATCAAAACTCTATGGCTACACCTTC. Translation: CASSLAGQGVSKLYGYTF.

V gene TRBV30 combines with J gene TRBJ2-5; D unclear. Between the trimmed V and J ends, which lost 1 base and 4 bases, there was a span of 4 bases. The germline gives CDR1 GTSNPN, CDR2 SVGIG (reference sequence). The CDR3 is made up of 11 amino acids. The CDR3, as DNA: TGTGCCTGGAGTGCCCGAGAGACCCAGTACTTC. Its protein is CAWSARETQYF.